The source of this T cell receptor beta chain is a study of regulatory T cells in long-lasting Graves disease. At the level of the study: Patients met the persistent Graves' disease definition after over 5 years of antithyroid drugs with positive TSH receptor antibodies.

Study results and caveats: When disease was persistent, TRBV28, TRBJ1-2 and TRBJ2-5 were the favored segments.

Germline V gene data show CDR1 as SGHTA and CDR2 as FQGTGA. Trimming left V 1 base short and J 1 base short, with 11 bases between. The CDR3 loop spans 17 amino acids. CDR3 regions were amplified by Arm-PCR using iRepertoire HTBI primers to build TCR beta libraries. Using its own MiXCR run on the multiplex PCR reads, TCRdb lists one record per CDR3 protein. The top ten clones hold approximately 30% of a sample with approximately 360,000 distinct CDR3 sequences, roughly 23% of them seen once. Documented time point: persistent/refractory GD, antithyroid drugs over 5 years with positive TRAb. PBMC-extracted RNA yielded the TCR library. Staff took around 9 milliliters of peripheral blood and put it into EDTA tubes. In its sample, this clonotype was seen a few times. Its antigen is as yet unknown.

This specimen consisted of peripheral blood mononuclear cells (PBMCs), obtained when the disease was refractory, from a patient treated with antithyroid drugs. This chain uses TRBV7-3 with TRBJ2-6; the D is unclear. The receptor was isolated from a woman aged 40 to 50 with Graves disease. The DNA of the CDR3 is TGTGCCAGCAGCTTAAACGGTCTTGGTTCTGGGGCCAACGTCCTGACTTTC. It encodes CASSLNGLGSGANVLTF.